Listed here are 20 T cell receptor beta chains from one sample, sequenced in a study of T cell responses to AZD1222 COVID-19 vaccine. Sequenced by immunoSEQ multiplex PCR; TCRdb stores in-frame clones only, minus some. This sample's table reports 150,000 or so clones. The sample consisted of peripheral blood. Every receptor here comes from an adult in good health.

The chain joins TRBV6-5 to TRBJ1-6; TRBD1 matches at 8 bases. CDR1 MNHEY and CDR2 SVGAGI come from the germline V gene. V lost 5 bases to trimming and J lost 10 bases; unmatched junction nucleotides: 4. CDR3 length: 13 amino acids. Here the CDR3 DNA reads TGTGCCAGCAGTACAGGGGGGAACTCACCCCTCCACTTT. Translating gives CASSTGGNSPLHF.

CDR3 protein: CASSHGQGMGSPLHF. In DNA, the CDR3 is TGTGCCAGCAGCCACGGACAGGGGATGGGTTCACCCCTCCACTTT. The chain has TRBV5-4 and TRBJ1-6; 9 bases map to TRBD1. The CDR3 has 15 residues. V shed 4 bases and J 9 bases; nucleotides not matched to a gene: 8. From germline, CDR1 is SGHNT and CDR2 YYREEE (reference sequence).

The chain couples TRBV7-9 to TRBJ1-2; D might be TRBD1 (5 bases). CDR3 length: 16 amino acids. V was shortened by 4 bases and J by 1 base, with 16 bases between the two germline ends. Germline V CDR1 and CDR2: SEHNR, FQNEAQ (reference sequence). This CDR3 reads CASSSWDGSVNYGYTF. The CDR3 bases are TGTGCCAGCAGCTCGTGGGACGGATCCGTTAACTATGGCTACACCTTC.

The chain carries TRBV25-1 and TRBJ2-1; D possibly corresponds to TRBD2 (5 bases). The CDR3 has 15 amino acids. CDR1 is MGHDK, CDR2 SYGVNS, per germline. V was cut by 3 bases and J by 4 bases, with 13 bases left in between. The CDR3 coding sequence is TGTGCCAGCAGTGACTGGGCTAGCCCTTACAATGAGCAGTTCTTC. Protein: CASSDWASPYNEQFF. Based on the CDR3 plus reference TRBV25-1 and TRBJ2-1, the full variable domain is EADIYQTPRYLVIGTGKKITLECSQTMGHDKMYWYQQDPGMELHLIHYSYGVNSTEKGDLSSESTVSRIRTEHFPLTLESARPSHTSQYLCASSDWASPYNEQFFGPGTRLTVL.

This rearrangement joins TRBV3-1 (or the pseudogene TRBV3-2) to TRBJ1-3; no reliable D call. The CDR3 is 14 amino acids. Germline V gene data show CDR1 as LGHDT and CDR2 as YNNKEL (reference sequence). Trimming cost V 6 bases and J 4 bases, with 13 bases left between them. The CDR3: CASSKGFAGNTIYF. The DNA for the CDR3 is TGTGCCAGCAGTAAAGGCTTCGCCGGAAACACCATATATTTT.

V is TRBV19 and J is TRBJ1-5, with TRBD1 matching over 8 bases. Germline V lookup: CDR1 LNHDA, CDR2 SQIVND (reference sequence). This CDR3 is 18 amino acids long. V lost 3 bases and J lost 4; bases outside the gene matches: 14. CDR3 bases: TGTGCCAGTAGTATTTTTGCGCGGCAGGGGGCAGTTAATCAGCCCCAGCATTTT. Protein: CASSIFARQGAVNQPQHF.

This rearrangement joins TRBV12-3 or TRBV12-4 to TRBJ1-5, with a tentative D call TRBD1 (6 bases). The V gene lost 6 bases and the J gene lost 11 bases, with 17 bases spanning the gap. This CDR3 has 13 residues. Here the CDR3 reads CASSPRGWPAQHF. The CDR3 nucleotides are TGTGCCAGCAGCCCGAGGGGGTGGCCGGCCCAGCATTTT.

The chain uses TRBV19 and TRBJ1-4; D is ambiguous. From germline, CDR1 is LNHDA and CDR2 SQIVND (reference sequence). The V and J ends lost 5 bases and 0 bases respectively, with 13 bases between them. CDR3 size: 16 residues. As DNA, the CDR3 is TGTGCCAGTAGTCCCCAAAGACGCGCAACTAATGAAAAACTGTTTTTT. Translating gives CASSPQRRATNEKLFF.

The chain couples TRBV5-5 to TRBJ1-4; D unclear. The germline V gene encodes CDR1 SGHKS and CDR2 YYEKEE (reference sequence). Trimming took 4 bases from V and 5 from J, leaving 15 bases between them. The CDR3 covers 15 residues. CDR3 in amino acids: CASSHTTVGNEKLFF. The CDR3 DNA is TGTGCCAGCAGCCACACAACCGTGGGGAATGAAAAACTGTTTTTT.

The chain's CDR3 is CASSLPGGGRGEAFF. CDR3 nucleotide sequence: TGTGCCAGCAGTTTACCGGGCGGGGGCAGGGGTGAAGCTTTCTTT. The chain links TRBV28 to TRBJ1-1, with D maybe TRBD1 (6 bases). This CDR3 comprises 15 residues. The ends were cut back, 2 bases at V and 7 bases at J, with 17 bases in the middle. Looked up from germline, CDR1 is MDHEN and CDR2 is SYDVKM.

V gene TRBV7-9 combines with J gene TRBJ1-1, with D possibly TRBD1 on 6 matching bases. The germline V and J ends were trimmed by 1 base and 5 bases, with 17 bases remaining between them. The CDR3 runs 16 residues. Germline assignment: CDR1 SEHNR and CDR2 FQNEAQ (reference sequence). The CDR3 DNA is TGTGCCAGCAGCTTAGGCGGATGGGGGGCGCGGACTGAAGCTTTCTTT. Translation gives CASSLGGWGARTEAFF.

This sequence joins TRBV7-9 and TRBJ1-1; D may be TRBD1 (5 bases). This CDR3 spans 15 amino acids. V lost 5 bases to trimming and J lost 6 bases, with 19 bases between them. Germline V gene lookup returns CDR1 SEHNR and CDR2 FQNEAQ (reference sequence). Here the CDR3 reads CASSTAQGVQAEAFF. The CDR3 nucleotides read TGTGCCAGCAGCACAGCTCAGGGCGTCCAAGCTGAAGCTTTCTTT.

This chain uses TRBV5-1 with TRBJ2-7, with D unresolved. The CDR3 covers 13 residues. Trimming cost V 1 base and J 4 bases, with 9 bases left between them. Per germline, CDR1 SGHRS and CDR2 YFSETQ. As DNA, the CDR3 is TGCGCCAGCAGCTTGTCCCTTGGATACGAGCAGTACTTC. Protein sequence: CASSLSLGYEQYF.

The chain is built from TRBV28 and TRBJ2-3, with 9 bases aligning to TRBD1. The V segment lost 5 bases and the J segment 3 bases; nucleotides outside the gene matches: 6. Per germline, CDR1 MDHEN and CDR2 SYDVKM. This CDR3 is built from 15 residues. The CDR3 loop is CASSQPDRGTDTQYF. CDR3 sequence (DNA): TGTGCCAGCAGTCAACCGGACAGGGGAACAGATACGCAGTATTTT.

The rearrangement uses TRBV6-5 and TRBJ1-6, with D possibly being TRBD1 (5 bases). Deletions cut 3 bases from V and 8 bases from J, with 11 bases between. The CDR3 is 14 amino acids. The V gene's germline CDR1 is MNHEY and CDR2 SVGAGI. CDR3 sequence (DNA): TGTGCCAGCAGTTATCAGGGAGTCTATTCACCCCTCCACTTT. It codes for CASSYQGVYSPLHF.

This sequence joins TRBV9 and TRBJ1-5; D is possibly TRBD1 (6 bases). The CDR3 spans 14 residues. The V end was cut by 4 bases, the J end by 1 base, with 9 bases between. Germline V lookup: CDR1 SGDLS, CDR2 YYNGEE. In nucleotides, the CDR3 is TGTGCCAGCAGCCTAACAGGGAGCAATCAGCCCCAGCATTTT. As protein: CASSLTGSNQPQHF.

The chain employs TRBV19 and TRBJ2-1; D remains unclear. Germline CDR1 reads LNHDA; CDR2 reads SQIVND (reference sequence). Trimming pared 4 bases from V and 0 bases from J, leaving 13 bases between. This CDR3 spans 16 amino acids. The CDR3 DNA sequence: TGTGCCAGTAGTAGGGCGACCTCGGGCTCCTACAATGAGCAGTTCTTC. This translates into CASSRATSGSYNEQFF. Variable domain in full (rest from reference TRBV19 and TRBJ2-1): DGGITQSPKYLFRKEGQNVTLSCEQNLNHDAMYWYRQDPGQGLRLIYYSQIVNDFQKGDIAEGYSVSREKKESFPLTVTSAQKNPTAFYLCASSRATSGSYNEQFFGPGTRLTVL.

V and J are TRBV28 and TRBJ1-2; D remains ambiguous. Germline values: CDR1 MDHEN, CDR2 SYDVKM. CDR3 size: 16 residues. Trimming cost V 5 bases and J 0 bases, with 16 bases left between them. CDR3 bases: TGTGCCAGCAGTCCCCTTTTGGGAACATCTAACTATGGCTACACCTTC. Translated, it gives CASSPLLGTSNYGYTF.

This chain uses TRBV6-2 or TRBV6-3 with TRBJ1-2; D gene ambiguous. The germline V and J ends were trimmed by 6 bases and 0 bases, with 8 bases remaining between them. CDR3 size: 13 residues. Germline CDR1 and CDR2: MNHEY and SVGEGT. CDR3 sequence: CASSTTTNYGYTF. The CDR3 DNA reads TGTGCCAGCAGCACGACAACTAACTATGGCTACACCTTC.

The genes are TRBV5-1 and TRBJ1-1, with D uncertain. The CDR3 sequence is 13 residues long. Between the trimmed V and J ends, which lost 4 bases and 1 base, there was a span of 8 bases. The V gene's germline CDR1 is SGHRS and CDR2 YFSETQ. The CDR3 sequence: CASSQIKNTEAFF. The CDR3 DNA is TGCGCCAGCAGCCAAATAAAGAACACTGAAGCTTTCTTT.